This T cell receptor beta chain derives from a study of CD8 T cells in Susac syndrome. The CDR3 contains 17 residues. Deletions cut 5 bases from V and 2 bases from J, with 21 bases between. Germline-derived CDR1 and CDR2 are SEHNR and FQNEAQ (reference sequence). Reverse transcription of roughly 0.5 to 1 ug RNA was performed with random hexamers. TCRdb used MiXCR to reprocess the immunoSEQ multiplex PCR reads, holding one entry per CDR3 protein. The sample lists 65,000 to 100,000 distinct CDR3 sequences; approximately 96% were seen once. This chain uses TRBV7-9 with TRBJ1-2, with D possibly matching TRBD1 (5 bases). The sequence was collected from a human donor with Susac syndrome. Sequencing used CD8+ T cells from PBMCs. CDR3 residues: CASSHTNGGPGNYGYTF. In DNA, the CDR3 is TGTGCCAGCAGCCATACCAACGGTGGACCAGGGAACTATGGCTACACCTTC.